A selection of T cell receptor beta chains follows, all from one sample in a study of T cell changes during pregnancy in multiple sclerosis. The protocol was immunoSEQ multiplex PCR, while the TCRdb copy is restricted to in-frame clones and leaves out a portion. The table has roughly 110,000 clones, 91% seen once. The sample consisted of peripheral blood, taken before pregnancy. The receptors here all came from a female donor with multiple sclerosis, enrolled in a pregnancy study. The CDR3 runs from the conserved cysteine through the conserved F or W. The D gene is left open where the match is weak. Rows give clone size only sometimes, using once, few, many, or a class for an expanded clone.

size: -
length: 12
J: TRBJ1-2
D: TRBD1
V: TRBV7-8
DNA: TGTGCCAGCAGCTTAGGGACAGGGGGCTTCGCCTTC
CDR3: CASSLGTGGFAF

size: -
length: 12
J: TRBJ1-3
D: -
V: TRBV29-1
DNA: TGCAGCGTTGGAGGTGCTGGAAACACCATATATTTT
CDR3: CSVGGAGNTIYF

size: -
length: 15
J: TRBJ1-2
D: -
V: TRBV7-9
DNA: TGTGCCAGCAGTTCCCCCTCGCCGAGCGACTATGGCTACACCTTC
CDR3: CASSSPSPSDYGYTF

size: -
length: 14
J: TRBJ1-3
D: -
V: TRBV5-1
DNA: TGCGCCAGCAGCTCCATACTCTCTGGAAACACCATATATTTT
CDR3: CASSSILSGNTIYF

size: -
length: 15
J: TRBJ2-7
D: -
V: TRBV11-1
DNA: TGTGCCAGCAGCCCCAGGGCGGAACTCCCTGGCGAGCAGTACTTC
CDR3: CASSPRAELPGEQYF

size: -
length: 15
J: TRBJ2-5
D: TRBD2
V: TRBV7-9
DNA: TGTGCCAGCAGCCGAAGGGGACTAGCTGCGGAGACCCAGTACTTC
CDR3: CASSRRGLAAETQYF

size: -
length: 14
J: TRBJ2-5
D: TRBD2
V: TRBV18
DNA: TGTGCCAGCTCACGGGGACTAGCCCAAGAGACCCAGTACTTC
CDR3: CASSRGLAQETQYF

size: -
length: 13
J: TRBJ1-1
D: -
V: TRBV7-2
DNA: TGTGCCAGCAGCCCTTGGTCCCCCCCAGGGGCTTTCTTT
CDR3: CASSPWSPPGAFF

size: -
length: 17
J: TRBJ2-1
D: TRBD1
V: TRBV9
DNA: TGTGCCAGCAGCGTAGGTACAGGGGGCCTGGGTTACAATGAGCAGTTCTTC
CDR3: CASSVGTGGLGYNEQFF

size: once
length: 13
J: TRBJ1-2
D: TRBD1
V: TRBV6-5
DNA: TGTGCCAGCAGTTGGACAGGGGTGGGTGGCTACACCTTC
CDR3: CASSWTGVGGYTF

size: -
length: 13
J: TRBJ2-5
D: TRBD2
V: TRBV28
DNA: TGTGCCAGCAGGAGCGGGGGGCCCGGTGAGCAGTACTTC
CDR3: CASRSGGPGEQYF

size: -
length: 11
J: TRBJ2-5
D: -
V: TRBV7-2
DNA: TGTGCCAGCAGCTACTATGAGACCCAGTACTTC
CDR3: CASSYYETQYF

size: -
length: 13
J: TRBJ1-1
D: -
V: TRBV7-2
DNA: TGTGCCAGCAGCAACAACCTAGGTACTGAAGCTTTCTTT
CDR3: CASSNNLGTEAFF

size: -
length: 13
J: TRBJ2-1
D: -
V: TRBV5-1
DNA: TGCGCCAGCAGCTTGGAGACTGCCAATGAGCAGTTCTTC
CDR3: CASSLETANEQFF